A selection of T cell receptor beta chains follows, all from one sample in a study of T cell changes during pregnancy in multiple sclerosis. TCRdb's table, derived via immunoSEQ multiplex PCR, lists solely in-frame clones and lacks some. The data contain more than 35,000 clones, 90% of them seen just once; the ten biggest clones take up roughly 0.55%. This sample comprised CD4+ T cells from peripheral blood mononuclear cells, obtained in the second trimester of pregnancy. Receptors were obtained from a female donor with multiple sclerosis, enrolled in a pregnancy study. CDR3s include the opening cysteine and the closing phenylalanine or tryptophan. Each record gives: V gene, J gene, CDR3 protein.

V: TRBV19
J: TRBJ2-1
CDR3: CASRIAGEVYNEQFF

V: TRBV4-3
J: TRBJ2-3
CDR3: CASSQDLAETDTQYF

V: TRBV18
J: TRBJ1-1
CDR3: CASSTGGPTEAFF

V: TRBV7-8
J: TRBJ2-7
CDR3: CASSLGREGLYEQYF

V: TRBV19
J: TRBJ2-5
CDR3: CASRQAGETQYF

V: TRBV7-2
J: TRBJ2-1
CDR3: CASSTNSRGFYNEQFF

V: TRBV14
J: TRBJ1-1
CDR3: CASSQVPGQGDTEAFF

V: TRBV29-1
J: TRBJ1-1
CDR3: CSVDWAPSTEAFF

V: TRBV4-1
J: TRBJ2-1
CDR3: CASSQDGFAAGWDEQFF

V: TRBV7-2
J: TRBJ1-1
CDR3: CASSLLRVSMNTEAFF

V: TRBV7-3
J: TRBJ2-2
CDR3: CASSLSGTGELFF

V: TRBV12-5
J: TRBJ1-1
CDR3: CASGLQGRDTEAFF

V: TRBV27
J: TRBJ2-7
CDR3: CASSLFGQAYEQYF

V: TRBV7-2
J: TRBJ2-7
CDR3: CASSSGILGEQYF

V: TRBV28
J: TRBJ2-5
CDR3: CASRSLAGGRETQYF

V: TRBV18
J: TRBJ1-3
CDR3: CASSPLRKGDIPVSGNTIYF

V: TRBV14
J: TRBJ1-1
CDR3: CASSLWGDGEAFF

V: TRBV6-1
J: TRBJ1-5
CDR3: CASSVDRVIRNQPQHF

V: TRBV7-3
J: TRBJ2-1
CDR3: CASSLTAGAAYDEQFF

V: TRBV27
J: TRBJ2-3
CDR3: CASSRWTGGRTDTQYF

V: TRBV5-4
J: TRBJ2-7
CDR3: CASSPGGTGTGEQYF

V: TRBV19
J: TRBJ1-5
CDR3: CASRSAGTGYQPQHF

V: TRBV7-6
J: TRBJ1-1
CDR3: CASSLTQGQLNTEAFF

V: TRBV30
J: TRBJ1-1
CDR3: CAWSPTNTEAFF

V: TRBV7-2
J: TRBJ2-7
CDR3: CASSPSGRANTYEQYF

V: TRBV7-2
J: TRBJ2-1
CDR3: CASSLEIGLAGGPRNEQFF

V: TRBV28
J: TRBJ2-7
CDR3: CASSRQGAHYEQYF

V: TRBV6-5
J: TRBJ1-2
CDR3: CASRRSNYGYTF